This TCR beta chain came from a study of CD8 T cells in ankylosing spondylitis (TCRdb year 2017). About the full investigation: The study set out to find disease-linked TCR variants by profiling T cell receptor beta repertoires in ankylosing spondylitis patients and healthy donors. The full study cohort comprised about 23 ankylosing spondylitis patients and approximately 100 healthy donors. Peripheral blood was sampled, and synovial fluid was additionally collected from ankylosing spondylitis patients. Broad study findings and their caveats: In peripheral blood, the disease-linked clones were found at relatively low frequencies and had a CD8+ phenotype. Some motif variants were previously reported in synovial fluid and blood of reactive arthritis patients, suggesting common disease-initiation mechanisms. Blood from ankylosing spondylitis patients appeared to be characterized by a TCR beta motif composed of several highly homologous amino acid variants. The disease-linked clones were reported to be significantly enriched in matched synovial fluid samples from ankylosing spondylitis patients.

Worth noting for this clonotype: The target of this receptor is not known. Qualities for individual bases were not recorded, and no much larger clone is one base off.

The sequencing machine was an Illumina HiSeq 2500. Quantitative 5'-RACE with molecular barcodes was the method used to prepare the TCR beta libraries. As for the authors' bioinformatics: To identify disease-linked TCR variants, a new computational method was used, one built on a probabilistic model of VDJ rearrangement. TCRdb's own reprocessing of the public reads used fastp at Q25 and MiXCR and kept productive beta chains. Rows with one shared CDR3 protein collapse into an entry with the most common genes and DNA. The authors' filters were not applied to this entry. For this sample there are 150,000 to 200,000 distinct CDR3 sequences; 13% appear just once. 11% of the sample is in the top ten clones. In the germline V gene (reference sequence), CDR1 corresponds to DFQATT and CDR2 to SNEGSKA. The CDR3 runs 15 residues from the cysteine to the phenylalanine. Solely the CDR3 DNA is kept, with 45 bases framed from the first base. The junction carries 17 bases between V and J, which are trimmed by 1 base and 4 bases respectively.

Sequencing was performed on blood, either unsorted or a sorted T cell fraction (not recorded which). The rearranged segments are TRBV20-1 and TRBJ2-7; TRBD1 is perhaps the D gene, given 5 matching bases. The sequence was collected from a female donor with ankylosing spondylitis or in good health (not recorded which). The sequenced DNA: TGCAGTGCTAGAGCCTCGGGCAGGGAAGTATACGAGCAGTACTTC. It encodes CSARASGREVYEQYF.